The next 3 T cell receptor beta chains were all read from a single sample in a study of regulatory T cells in long-lasting Graves disease. Noted time point: newly diagnosed GD, antithyroid drugs for less than 3 months. TCR sequences were obtained from RNA taken from PBMCs. According to the study, TCR beta libraries were built with iRepertoire HTBI primers and CDR3-region Arm-PCR. TCRdb called the multiplex PCR reads again in MiXCR, with one record for every CDR3 protein. The sample carries 420,000 or so distinct CDR3 sequences, about 17% recorded once. The data also belong to a second study, concerning T cells in Graves' hyperthyroidism and ophthalmopathy.

The sequencing here drew on peripheral blood mononuclear cells (PBMCs), taken at new diagnosis, from a patient treated with antithyroid drugs. These TCRs come from a woman under 30 with Graves disease.

The chain combines TRBV7-3 with TRBJ2-2, with 7 positions matching TRBD2. CDR1 SGHTA and CDR2 FQGTGA come from the germline V gene. Trimming cost V 2 bases and J 5 bases; bases outside gene matches: 5. There are 15 residues in the CDR3. The DNA for the CDR3 is TGTGCCAGCAGCTTAGGCGGACTAGGAACCGGGGAGCTGTTTTTT. Amino acids: CASSLGGLGTGELFF.

Notes on this clonotype: A read error may be the cause here, since a much bigger clone is one base away. Since the CDR3 does not end with the conserved phenylalanine or tryptophan, this likely comes from a read error. The genes are TRBV2 and TRBJ1-1; no definite D call. V was cut by 6 bases and J by 4 bases, with 15 bases left in between. Germline CDR1 and CDR2: SNHLY and FYNNEI. The CDR3 is 14 residues long. The CDR3 region has the DNA TGTGCCAGCAGCCTACATGACTACGGCACTGAAGCTTTCTTA. As protein: CASSLHDYGTEAFL.

This clonotype was counted a single time. Germline is not matched at one junction end, which may reflect a read error. V is TRBV11-3 and J is TRBJ2-5, with D uncertain. Germline assignment: CDR1 SGHNT and CDR2 YENEEA. The CDR3 has 15 residues. The CDR3 reads CANSLDSLYQETQYF. DNA for the CDR3: TGTGCCAACAGCTTAGATTCGTTATATCAAGAGACCCAGTACTTC.